This TCR beta chain was captured in a study of blood T cell repertoires in COVID-19. Source study methods: Reference gene primer amplification gave nucleated cell count estimates. Assay used: immunoSEQ multiplex PCR; TCRdb lists only in-frame clones, some missing. V, J and clone size are those of that table, while D and trimming were read from the DNA. This table has 150,000 to 170,000 clones, approximately 85% appearing once. Germline CDR1 MNHNY, CDR2 SVGAGI (reference sequence). CDR3 size: 16 residues. With V trimmed by 9 bases and J by 0 bases, 8 bases remained unmatched. The clonotype comes from a man in his sixties with COVID-19, enrolled during active disease. The gene calls are TRBV6-6 and TRBJ2-6; 7 bases agree with TRBD1. The sequencing sample was made of peripheral blood. Here the CDR3 DNA reads TGTGCCAGTACAAGGGGGCAGGGCTCTGGGGCCAACGTCCTGACTTTC. Protein sequence: CASTRGQGSGANVLTF.